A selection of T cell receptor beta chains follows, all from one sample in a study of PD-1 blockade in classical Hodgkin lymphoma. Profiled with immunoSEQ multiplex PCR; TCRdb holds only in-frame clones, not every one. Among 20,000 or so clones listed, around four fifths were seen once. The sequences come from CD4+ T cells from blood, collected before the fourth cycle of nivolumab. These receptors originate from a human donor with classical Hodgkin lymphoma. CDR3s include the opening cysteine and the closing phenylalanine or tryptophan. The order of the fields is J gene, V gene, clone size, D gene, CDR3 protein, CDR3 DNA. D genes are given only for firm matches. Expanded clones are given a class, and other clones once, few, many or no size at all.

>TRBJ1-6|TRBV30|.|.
CAWSGPFNSPLHF
TGTGCCTGGAGCGGTCCATTTAATTCACCCCTCCACTTT
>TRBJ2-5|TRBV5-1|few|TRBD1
CASRPDRVETQYF
TGCGCCAGCAGGCCCGACAGGGTGGAGACCCAGTACTTC
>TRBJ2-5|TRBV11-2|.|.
CASSQGLPQLQETQYF
TGTGCCAGCAGCCAGGGACTTCCACAACTACAAGAGACCCAGTACTTC
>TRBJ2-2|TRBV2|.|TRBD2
CASRTSVNTGELFF
TGTGCCAGCAGGACTAGCGTGAACACCGGGGAGCTGTTTTTT
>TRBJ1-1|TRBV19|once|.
CASTGLLGTEAFF
TGTGCCAGTACAGGTCTATTGGGCACTGAAGCTTTCTTT
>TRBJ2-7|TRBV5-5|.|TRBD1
CASSVQTGTGGIGQYF
TGTGCCAGCAGCGTACAGACCGGGACAGGGGGCATTGGACAGTACTTC
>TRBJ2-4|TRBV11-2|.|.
CASSSRGGVGNIQYF
TGTGCCAGCAGCAGTAGGGGAGGAGTAGGAAACATTCAGTACTTC
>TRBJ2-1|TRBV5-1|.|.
CASSFERLDNEQFF
TGCGCCAGCAGCTTCGAGAGATTAGACAATGAGCAGTTCTTC
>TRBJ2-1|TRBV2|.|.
CASSDLPDKKFF
TGTGCCAGCAGTGACCTCCCCGACAAAAAGTTCTTC
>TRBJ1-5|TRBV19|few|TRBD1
CASSINTGQGGQPQHF
TGTGCCAGTAGTATCAATACTGGACAGGGGGGTCAGCCCCAGCATTTT
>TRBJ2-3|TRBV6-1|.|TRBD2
CASRLAGADTQYF
TGTGCCAGCAGACTAGCGGGAGCAGATACGCAGTATTTT
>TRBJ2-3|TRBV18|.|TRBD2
CASSLGTSGTDTQYF
TGTGCCAGCTCACTCGGGACTAGCGGCACAGATACGCAGTATTTT
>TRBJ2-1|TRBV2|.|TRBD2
CASSTSGTLINEQFF
TGTGCCAGCAGTACAAGCGGGACGCTGATCAATGAGCAGTTCTTC
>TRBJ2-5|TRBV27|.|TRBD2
CASAGLAEETQYF
TGTGCCAGCGCAGGACTAGCCGAGGAGACCCAGTACTTC
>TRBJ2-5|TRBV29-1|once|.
CSVDKRGMWETQYF
TGCAGCGTTGATAAACGTGGTATGTGGGAGACCCAGTACTTC
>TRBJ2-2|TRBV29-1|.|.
CSVGRPTGELFF
TGCAGCGTTGGTCGCCCCACCGGGGAGCTGTTTTTT
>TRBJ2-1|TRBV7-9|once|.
CASSPLSGSGLYNEQFF
TGTGCCAGCAGCCCGCTAAGTGGTAGCGGCCTATACAATGAGCAGTTCTTC
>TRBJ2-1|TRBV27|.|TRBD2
CASSFQRGLAGSSYNEQFF
TGTGCCAGCAGTTTCCAACGGGGACTAGCGGGGTCCTCCTACAATGAGCAGTTCTTC
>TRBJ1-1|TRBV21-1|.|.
CASSHRRNTEAFF
TGTGCCAGCAGCCACAGGCGTAACACTGAAGCTTTCTTT
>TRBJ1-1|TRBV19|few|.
CASRRNTEAFF
TGTGCCAGTAGAAGGAACACTGAAGCTTTCTTT
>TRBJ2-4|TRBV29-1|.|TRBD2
CSVERLTSGIAKNIQYF
TGCAGCGTTGAACGCCTGACTAGCGGGATAGCCAAAAACATTCAGTACTTC
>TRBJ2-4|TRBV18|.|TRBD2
CASSPGGGANRNIQYF
TGTGCCAGCTCACCAGGGGGGGGAGCTAATAGAAACATTCAGTACTTC
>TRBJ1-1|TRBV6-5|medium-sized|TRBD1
CASSYAGTANTEAFF
TGTGCCAGCAGTTACGCAGGGACAGCGAACACTGAAGCTTTCTTT
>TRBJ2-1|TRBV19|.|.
CASSIRGTGLNEQFF
TGTGCCAGTAGTATTAGGGGGACTGGGCTCAATGAGCAGTTCTTC
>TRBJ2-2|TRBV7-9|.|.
CANRQDTGELFF
TGTGCCAACCGACAGGACACCGGGGAGCTGTTTTTT
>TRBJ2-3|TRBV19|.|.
CAIRGRGTDTQYF
TGTGCCATAAGGGGAAGGGGCACAGATACGCAGTATTTT
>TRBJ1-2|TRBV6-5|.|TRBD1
CASSYWTGGDGYTF
TGTGCCAGCAGTTACTGGACAGGGGGGGATGGCTACACCTTC
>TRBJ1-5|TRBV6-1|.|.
CASRVMSQPQHF
TGTGCCAGCAGGGTGATGAGTCAGCCCCAGCATTTT
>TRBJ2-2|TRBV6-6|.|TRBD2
CASSPLAGANTGELFF
TGTGCCAGCAGCCCACTAGCGGGAGCGAACACCGGGGAGCTGTTTTTT
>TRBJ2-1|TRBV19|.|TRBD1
CASSPQGQYDNEQFF
TGTGCCAGTAGTCCGCAGGGACAGTACGACAATGAGCAGTTCTTC
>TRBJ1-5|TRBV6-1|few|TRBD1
CASSRDRARPQHF
TGTGCCAGCAGCAGGGACAGGGCAAGGCCCCAGCATTTT
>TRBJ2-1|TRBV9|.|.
CASSADINEQFF
TGTGCCAGCAGCGCGGACATCAATGAGCAGTTCTTC
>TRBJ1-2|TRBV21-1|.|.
CASSKDRELFYGYTF
TGTGCCAGCAGCAAAGACAGGGAGTTGTTCTATGGCTACACCTTC